This T cell receptor (beta chain) comes out of a study of blood T cell repertoires in COVID-19. The wider study: Spain, Italy and the United States supplied samples that represented acute and convalescent COVID-19. The analysed material was cDNA or gDNA that came from T cells, B-cell-depleted T cells, or PBMCs.

Authors' data handling: Quantification of nucleated cells was approximated via reference gene primer amplification. Assay: immunoSEQ multiplex PCR; the TCRdb copy retains only in-frame clones and omits some. V and J calls and clone size follow that table, whereas D and trimming were derived from the DNA. The table lists 150,000 to 200,000 clones, about 82% of them singletons, with around 5.2% in the top ten. Germline trimming cut 5 bases from V and 5 bases from J; bases unmatched to any gene: 4. The V gene's germline CDR1 is MNHEY and CDR2 SMNVEV (reference sequence). This CDR3 has 13 residues. The sample comprised peripheral blood. The rearrangement links TRBV27 to TRBJ2-5; 8 bases map to TRBD1. The TCR was taken from a woman in her 30s with acute or convalescent COVID-19. The CDR3 protein is CASSGQGRETQYF. The CDR3 nucleotides read TGTGCCAGCAGTGGACAGGGTAGGGAGACCCAGTACTTC.